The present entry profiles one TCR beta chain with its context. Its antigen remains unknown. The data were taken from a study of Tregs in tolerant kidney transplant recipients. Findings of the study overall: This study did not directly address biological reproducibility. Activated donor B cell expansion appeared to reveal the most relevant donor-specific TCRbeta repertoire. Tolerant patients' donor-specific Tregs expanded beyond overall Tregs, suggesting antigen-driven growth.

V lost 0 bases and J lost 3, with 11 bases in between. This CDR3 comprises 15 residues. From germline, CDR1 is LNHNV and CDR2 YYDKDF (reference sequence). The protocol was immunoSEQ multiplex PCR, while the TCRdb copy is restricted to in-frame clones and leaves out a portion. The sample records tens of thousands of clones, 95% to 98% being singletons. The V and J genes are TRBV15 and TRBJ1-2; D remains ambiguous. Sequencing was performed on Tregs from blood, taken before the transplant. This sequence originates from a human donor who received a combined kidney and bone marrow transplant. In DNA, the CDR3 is TGTGCCACCAGCAGAGATGGGAGGAGAGACTATGGCTACACCTTC. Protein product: CATSRDGRRDYGYTF.